One and the same sample provided the 28 T cell receptor beta chains below, sequenced in a study of T cell responses to AZD1222 COVID-19 vaccine. The table came from immunoSEQ multiplex PCR; TCRdb's copy has only in-frame clones and leaves some out. The profile shows 85,000 to 100,000 clones, 65% to 90% of them singletons. Sequencing was performed on peripheral blood, taken on day 0 of AZD1222 vaccination. All receptors derive from an adult in good health.

This chain uses TRBV28 with TRBJ1-1; D not resolved. CDR1 and CDR2 from the germline V gene are MDHEN and SYDVKM. Trimming pared 8 bases from V and 2 bases from J, leaving 12 bases between. CDR3 size: 13 residues. The CDR3 loop is CASEGPLNTEAFF. The CDR3 DNA is TGTGCCAGCGAAGGGCCCCTTAACACTGAAGCTTTCTTT.

This clone was picked up one time. This rearrangement joins TRBV6-1 to TRBJ2-2; D perhaps matches TRBD2 (7 bases). The CDR3 covers 15 residues. With 2 bases removed from V and 3 bases from J, the gap between germline ends came to 10 bases. Germline V gene lookup returns CDR1 MNHNS and CDR2 SASEGT. CDR3 in amino acids: CASSETGGDTGELFF. In DNA form, the CDR3 reads TGTGCCAGCAGTGAAACGGGGGGCGACACCGGGGAGCTGTTTTTT.

The V and J genes are TRBV29-1 and TRBJ1-2; D call uncertain. The CDR3 length is 11 residues. Between the trimmed V and J ends, which lost 7 bases and 4 bases, there was a span of 10 bases. Per germline, CDR1 SQVTM and CDR2 ANQGSEA. The DNA for the CDR3 is TGCAGCGCTGCTCGGGGCTATGGCTACACCTTC. Its protein product is CSAARGYGYTF.

The chain links TRBV7-9 to TRBJ1-3; tentatively, D is TRBD1 (5 bases). Germline V gene sequence: CDR1 SEHNR, CDR2 FQNEAQ (reference sequence). V lost 5 bases and J lost 0, with 11 bases in between. The CDR3 totals 15 residues. This CDR3 is CASSLSGGSGNTIYF. The CDR3 bases are TGTGCCAGCAGCCTCTCTGGGGGCTCTGGAAACACCATATATTTT.

The chain employs TRBV21-1 and TRBJ2-3; no DNA check was done on the table's D call, TRBD1. TRBV21-1 is an annotated pseudogene. There are 16 residues in the CDR3. The CDR3 DNA follows: TGTGCCAGCAGCATGAGGCGCCAGGGGAGCACAGATACGCAGTATTTT. Translated, it gives CASSMRRQGSTDTQYF.

The genes are TRBV6-1 and TRBJ2-7, with unresolved D. The length of the CDR3 is 16 residues. Between the trimmed V and J ends, which lost 2 bases and 4 bases, there was a span of 18 bases. Germline-derived CDR1 and CDR2 are MNHNS and SASEGT. The CDR3 nucleotides read TGTGCCAGCAGTGAATTGGTCCAACCCTCAAGATACGAGCAGTACTTC. It translates to CASSELVQPSRYEQYF.

This clone was detected only a few times. This chain links TRBV6-5 with TRBJ1-2; D ambiguous. Germline V CDR1 and CDR2: MNHEY, SVGAGI. The CDR3 loop spans 13 amino acids. V lost 4 bases to trimming and J lost 4 bases, with 10 bases between them. The CDR3 here is CASSFRGSYGYTF. The CDR3 region has the DNA TGTGCCAGCAGTTTCCGCGGATCCTATGGCTACACCTTC.

The chain carries TRBV4-3 and TRBJ2-3, with a weak D call TRBD1 (6 bases). The CDR3 is 15 residues long. Trimming stripped 0 bases from V and 0 bases from J, with 7 bases between. CDR1 and CDR2 from the germline V gene are LGHNA and YSLEER. DNA of the CDR3: TGCGCCAGCAGCCAAGAGGGGGCTAGCACAGATACGCAGTATTTT. It encodes CASSQEGASTDTQYF.

This clone appeared a few times. The V call is TRBV27, the J call TRBJ1-2; D is undetermined. The V gene lost 5 bases and the J gene lost 2 bases, with 15 bases spanning the gap. From germline, CDR1 is MNHEY and CDR2 SMNVEV (reference sequence). CDR3 length: 15 amino acids. The CDR3 bases are TGTGCCAGCAGTGCCGGCCCTAACATAAACTATGGCTACACCTTC. Protein product: CASSAGPNINYGYTF.

The rearrangement uses TRBV6-1 and TRBJ1-2; no definite D call. Germline V gene lookup returns CDR1 MNHNS and CDR2 SASEGT. V lost 3 bases and J 8 bases, leaving 13 bases between the germline ends. The CDR3 loop spans 13 amino acids. CDR3 region: CASSEGEEWGYTF. The DNA of the CDR3 is TGTGCCAGCAGTGAGGGAGAGGAATGGGGCTACACCTTC.

The chain has TRBV5-1 and TRBJ1-6; D is uncertain. Germline V CDR1 and CDR2: SGHRS, YFSETQ. The CDR3 is made up of 13 amino acids. Trimming took off 4 bases at V and 7 bases at J, with 9 bases between the two ends. The CDR3 DNA follows: TGCGCCAGCAGCCCGTCGGGGAATTCACCCCTCCACTTT. This gives the protein CASSPSGNSPLHF.

The V call is TRBV5-1, the J call TRBJ1-1; 7 bases map to TRBD1. J gave up 5 bases and V 0 bases, and 10 bases lay outside the gene matches. This CDR3 has 16 residues. CDR1 is SGHRS and CDR2 is YFSETQ in the germline V gene. CDR3 sequence reads: CASSLVPMTGRTEAFF. CDR3 coding DNA: TGCGCCAGCAGCTTGGTCCCGATGACAGGGAGAACTGAAGCTTTCTTT.

This chain uses TRBV6-5 with TRBJ2-5; D is undetermined. The germline V and J ends were trimmed by 7 bases and 1 base, with 10 bases remaining between them. The CDR3 covers 13 residues. Germline V gene sequence: CDR1 MNHEY, CDR2 SVGAGI. The CDR3 protein is CASTRNTQETQYF. CDR3 nucleotides: TGTGCCAGCACCAGAAACACCCAAGAGACCCAGTACTTC.

V and J are TRBV7-2 and TRBJ2-7; D perhaps matches TRBD1 (6 bases). This CDR3 contains 11 residues. Germline assignment: CDR1 SGHTA and CDR2 FQGNSA. Between the trimmed V and J ends, which lost 6 bases and 5 bases, there was a span of 8 bases. CDR3 in amino acids: CASRTGHEQYF. As DNA, the CDR3 is TGTGCCAGCAGGACAGGCCACGAGCAGTACTTC.

This sequence joins TRBV2 and TRBJ2-7, with D uncertain. Trimming shortened V by 6 bases and J by 5 bases, and 14 bases separated the two germline ends. CDR1 is SNHLY and CDR2 is FYNNEI in the germline V gene. The CDR3 runs to 13 residues. CDR3 bases: TGTGCCAGCAGCACGGATCTTAGAGACGAGCAGTACTTC. This translates into CASSTDLRDEQYF.

This rearrangement joins TRBV11-2 to TRBJ2-5; a weak D match, TRBD2 (5 bases). Germline-derived CDR1 and CDR2 are SGHAT and FQNNGV. V gave up 0 bases and J gave up 9 bases, with 8 bases separating them. The CDR3 is 12 amino acids. CDR3 in amino acids: CASSLESGAQYF. The DNA of the CDR3 is TGTGCCAGCAGCTTAGAGTCCGGGGCCCAGTACTTC.

The chain is built from TRBV6-2 or TRBV6-3 and TRBJ1-6; no definite D call. The length of the CDR3 is 15 residues. V lost 6 bases to trimming and J lost 10 bases, with 19 bases between them. Germline CDR1 MNHEY, CDR2 SVGEGT. CDR3 amino acids: CASSDPRPHSSPLHF. The CDR3 coding sequence is TGTGCCAGCAGCGATCCGAGGCCCCACAGCTCACCCCTCCACTTT.

The chain couples TRBV19 to TRBJ1-6; 8 bases are a match to TRBD1. The CDR3 covers 16 residues. With 2 bases clipped from V and 8 bases from J, the junction kept 8 bases outside the gene matches. Germline V gives CDR1 LNHDA, CDR2 SQIVND (reference sequence). In DNA form, the CDR3 reads TGTGCCAGTAGTATAAAAACAGGGGGGTTTTATTCACCCCTCCACTTT. This sequence encodes CASSIKTGGFYSPLHF.

The CDR3, as DNA: TGTGCCAGCTCACCCACGGCGGGGGGGCTGGAAGATACGCAGTATTTT. This gives the protein CASSPTAGGLEDTQYF. This chain links TRBV18 with TRBJ2-3, with 9 positions matching TRBD2. V dropped 3 bases and J dropped 5; count of bases not matched to a gene: 9. Germline values: CDR1 KGHSH, CDR2 LQKENI. The CDR3 consists of 16 residues.

The CDR3 here is CASSVAGGGDSPLHF. CDR3 nucleotide sequence: TGTGCCAGCAGCGTAGCTGGGGGAGGGGATTCACCCCTCCACTTT. The J gene is TRBJ1-6, the V gene TRBV9; D perhaps matches TRBD1 (5 bases). Germline CDR1 and CDR2: SGDLS and YYNGEE. The CDR3 runs 15 residues. The V end lost 0 bases, the J end lost 8 bases, and 12 bases lay between the germline ends.

The V gene is TRBV19, the J gene TRBJ1-1, with 7 bases matching TRBD1. This CDR3 has 15 residues. The germline V gene encodes CDR1 LNHDA and CDR2 SQIVND (reference sequence). V lost 3 bases and J lost 5; bases outside the gene matches: 9. In DNA, the CDR3 is TGTGCCAGTAGTATTATGAGACAGGGACAAACTGAAGCTTTCTTT. It encodes CASSIMRQGQTEAFF.

V is TRBV21-1 and J is TRBJ2-4. TRBV21-1 is a pseudogene locus. The CDR3 runs to 15 residues. CDR3 in DNA: TGTGCCAGCAGCAAAGGGGGGTTAGCCAAAAACATTCAGTACTTC. This gives the protein CASSKGGLAKNIQYF.

The gene calls are TRBV7-2 and TRBJ1-1, with TRBD1 as a possible D gene (6 bases). The germline V and J ends were trimmed by 4 bases and 3 bases, with 12 bases remaining between them. This CDR3 comprises 14 residues. Germline lookup yields CDR1 SGHTA and CDR2 FQGNSA. The CDR3 DNA follows: TGTGCCAGCAGCTCCCCCAGGGGATACACTGAAGCTTTCTTT. This gives the protein CASSSPRGYTEAFF.

V is TRBV24-1 and J is TRBJ2-1; 9 positions match TRBD1. The CDR3 is 16 amino acids. Trimming at V came to 4 bases and at J to 4 bases, leaving 7 bases not matched to a gene. Germline CDR1 reads KGHDR; CDR2 reads SFDVKD. The CDR3 reads CATSDLEGQGYNEQFF. CDR3 in DNA: TGTGCCACCAGTGACCTCGAGGGACAGGGTTACAATGAGCAGTTCTTC.

This chain joins TRBV6-1 and TRBJ1-1, with D uncertain. The V gene's germline CDR1 is MNHNS and CDR2 SASEGT. CDR3 length: 15 amino acids. Trimming pared 3 bases from V and 1 base from J, leaving 12 bases between. The CDR3, as DNA: TGTGCCAGCAGTGATCTTTCAGACCCGAACACTGAAGCTTTCTTT. Translating gives CASSDLSDPNTEAFF.

A single count supports this clone. The rearrangement links TRBV5-1 to TRBJ2-7; 13 bases agree with TRBD2. The trim removed 4 bases at V and 2 bases at J, leaving 6 bases unmatched. The length of the CDR3 is 16 residues. The germline V gene has CDR1 SGHRS and CDR2 YFSETQ. CDR3 coding DNA: TGCGCCAGCAGCCCGGGTGGGACTAGCGGGGCCTACGAGCAGTACTTC. Encoded protein: CASSPGGTSGAYEQYF.

A few counts support this clone. The gene calls are TRBV5-4 and TRBJ1-6; 7 bases map to TRBD1. Germline CDR1 and CDR2: SGHNT and YYREEE (reference sequence). The CDR3 consists of 15 residues. V dropped 0 bases and J dropped 7; count of bases not matched to a gene: 4. CDR3 sequence (DNA): TGTGCCAGCAGCTTGGCCAGGGGGGAAAATTCACCCCTCCACTTT. Translating gives CASSLARGENSPLHF.

The chain uses TRBV7-9 and TRBJ2-7; 12 bases map to TRBD1. Germline V gene lookup returns CDR1 SEHNR and CDR2 FQNEAQ (reference sequence). V gave up 5 bases and J gave up 3 bases; unmatched junction bases: 11. The CDR3 covers 17 residues. The CDR3 coding sequence is TGTGCCAGCAGCCCCGGGGGGACAGGGGGCATCGTCTACGAGCAGTACTTC. Its translation: CASSPGGTGGIVYEQYF.